A single sample is the source of the 2 T cell receptor beta chains below, sequenced in a study of cytomegalovirus exposure and HLA in healthy donors. Data came from immunoSEQ multiplex PCR; TCRdb stores just in-frame clones and leaves some out. The repertoire has 65,000 to 90,000 clones, roughly 90% of them found once; the top ten carry 3.5% to 4.5%. Material for sequencing was PBMCs. The receptors shown here come from a woman under 30 in good health and CMV-seropositive.

V gene TRBV6-6 combines with J gene TRBJ2-5, with no clear D. Between the trimmed V and J ends, which lost 3 bases and 2 bases, there was a span of 10 bases. The CDR3 loop spans 14 amino acids. The V gene's germline CDR1 is MNHNY and CDR2 SVGAGI (reference sequence). The CDR3 nucleotides read TGTGCCAGCAGTTATGCGACTGGTCAAGAGACCCAGTACTTC. Its translation is CASSYATGQETQYF.

The rearrangement uses TRBV18 and TRBJ2-7, with D perhaps matching TRBD2 (5 bases). The CDR3 covers 15 residues. Germline loops: CDR1 KGHSH, CDR2 LQKENI. Between the trimmed V and J ends, which lost 1 base and 0 bases, there was a span of 10 bases. DNA for the CDR3: TGTGCCAGCTCACCACTTCCGGGAAACTCCTACGAGCAGTACTTC. It translates to CASSPLPGNSYEQYF.